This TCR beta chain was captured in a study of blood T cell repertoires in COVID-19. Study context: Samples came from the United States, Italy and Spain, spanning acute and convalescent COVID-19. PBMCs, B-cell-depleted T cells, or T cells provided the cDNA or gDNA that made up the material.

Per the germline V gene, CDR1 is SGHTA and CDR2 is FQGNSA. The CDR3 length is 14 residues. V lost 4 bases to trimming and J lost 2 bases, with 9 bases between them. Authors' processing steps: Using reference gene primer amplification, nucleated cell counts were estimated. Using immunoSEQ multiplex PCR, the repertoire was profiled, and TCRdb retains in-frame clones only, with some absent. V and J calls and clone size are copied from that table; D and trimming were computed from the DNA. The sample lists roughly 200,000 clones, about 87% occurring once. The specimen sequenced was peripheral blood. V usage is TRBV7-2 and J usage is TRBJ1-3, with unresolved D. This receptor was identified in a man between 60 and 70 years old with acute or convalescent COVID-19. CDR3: CASSSAPAGNTIYF. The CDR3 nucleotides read TGTGCCAGCAGCTCAGCGCCGGCTGGAAACACCATATATTTT.